What follows are 24 T cell receptor beta chains derived from one specimen sequenced in a study of T cells in Graves' hyperthyroidism and ophthalmopathy (dated by TCRdb to between 2018 and 2020). The library was generated by multiplex PCR. Sequencing used an Illumina HiSeq 2000. The TCR beta CDR3 regions were amplified from RNA transcripts. A first-round RT-PCR of the TCR CDR3 used the HTBI primer set with the Qiagen OneStep RT-PCR kit. TCRdb reanalyzed the raw reads on its own, using fastp at Q25 for trimming and MiXCR for clone calling, and kept in-frame beta chains. Each record represents a unique CDR3 protein, reported with the most common genes and DNA among its rows. The table for this sample lists 700,000 to 850,000 distinct CDR3 sequences; about a third of them were counted only once. More than 25% of the sample lies in the top ten. The sample taken for sequencing was blood. These receptors originate from a woman aged 40 to 50 with Graves' hyperthyroidism.

This clonotype showed up just a few times. The rearrangement uses TRBV10-3 and TRBJ2-2; D tentatively fits TRBD1 or TRBD2 (5 bases each). V lost 9 bases and J lost 5, with 13 bases in between. CDR1 ENHRY and CDR2 SYGVKD come from the germline V gene. The CDR3 has 13 amino acids. The CDR3: CAIMRGDTGELFF. The CDR3 region has the DNA TGTGCCATAATGAGAGGGGATACCGGGGAGCTGTTTTTT.

CDR3 sequence (DNA): TGCAGCGTTGAACCACAGATAAACACAGATACGCAGTATTTT. Its translation is CSVEPQINTDTQYF. V and J are TRBV29-1 and TRBJ2-3; no reliable D call. Germline-derived CDR1 and CDR2 are SQVTM and ANQGSEA. The CDR3 totals 14 residues. V lost 2 bases, J lost 2 bases, and 11 bases lay in between.

V is TRBV20-1 and J is TRBJ2-7; 7 nucleotides agree with TRBD2. Losses at the gene ends were 1 base for V and 7 bases for J; bases not matched to a gene: 13. The germline V gene has CDR1 DFQATT and CDR2 SNEGSKA (reference sequence). CDR3 size: 15 residues. CDR3 coding DNA: TGCAGTGCTAGAGGCGGTGGGGGGAGGGCCGGGGAGCAGTACTTC. This sequence encodes CSARGGGGRAGEQYF.

The chain couples TRBV4-1 to TRBJ1-2; 8 bases line up with TRBD1. From germline, CDR1 is MGHRA and CDR2 YSYEKL. The CDR3 extends over 18 amino acids. Trimming removed 1 base from V and 0 bases from J; junction bases left unmatched: 10. The CDR3 DNA reads as TGCGCCAGCAGCCAAGGGTTGGGACAGGTTATAGCTAACTATGGCTACACCTTC. It codes for CASSQGLGQVIANYGYTF.

This clonotype was seen more than once but under ten times. The rearrangement uses TRBV7-2 and TRBJ1-2; a possible D gene is TRBD1 (5 bases). V was trimmed by 1 base and J by 7 bases, leaving 22 bases between them. This CDR3 has 17 amino acids. Looked up from germline, CDR1 is SGHTA and CDR2 is FQGNSA. The CDR3 sequence is CASSLDIGGIGGGGYTF. The CDR3 DNA reads as TGTGCCAGCAGCTTAGATATCGGGGGAATCGGAGGAGGTGGCTACACCTTC.

This clonotype was detected ten times or more. The V and J genes are TRBV7-9 and TRBJ1-4; D is uncertain. The V end was cut by 0 bases, the J end by 1 base, with 9 bases between. This CDR3 spans 16 amino acids. The germline CDR1 and CDR2 sequences are SEHNR and FQNEAQ (reference sequence). In DNA form, the CDR3 reads TGTGCCAGCAGCTTAGCGAGGGTACGAACTAATGAAAAACTGTTTTTT. Translation gives CASSLARVRTNEKLFF. Filled out from reference TRBV7-9 and TRBJ1-4, the complete variable domain reads DTGVSQNPRHKITKRGQNVTFRCDPISEHNRLYWYRQTLGQGPEFLTYFQNEAQLEKSRLLSDRFSAERPKGSFSTLEIQRTEQGDSAMYLCASSLARVRTNEKLFFGSGTQLSVL.

This clonotype was seen at least ten times. The chain carries TRBV10-2 and TRBJ1-4; 7 nucleotides line up with TRBD1. This CDR3 region has 16 residues. V gave up 7 bases and J gave up 1 base; unmatched junction bases: 9. CDR1 and CDR2 (germline): WSHSY, SAAADI. The CDR3 coding sequence is TGCGCCAGCACCAGGGGGTCAGAGCTAACTAATGAAAAACTGTTTTTT. Translated, it gives CASTRGSELTNEKLFF.

This clonotype came up many times. V and J are TRBV10-3 and TRBJ2-5, with D unclear. Germline V gene data show CDR1 as ENHRY and CDR2 as SYGVKD. This CDR3 contains 12 residues. V was shortened by 5 bases and J by 0 bases, with 4 bases between the two germline ends. DNA of the CDR3: TGTGCCATCAGTAACTACCAAGAGACCCAGTACTTC. Encoded protein: CAISNYQETQYF.

The chain links TRBV27 to TRBJ2-7; 13 bases are a match to TRBD2. The better agreement between TRBJ2-1 and the DNA end casts doubt on the J call. The CDR3 extends over 15 amino acids. Germline values: CDR1 MNHEY, CDR2 SMNVEV (reference sequence). The CDR3 DNA follows: TGTGCCAGCAGTTCCTGGACTAGCGGGAGCAATGAGCAGTTCTTC. It is translated as CASSSWTSGSNEQFF.

The CDR3 loop reads CASSVDANSNQPQHF. The CDR3 DNA is TGTGCCAGCAGCGTAGACGCGAATAGCAATCAGCCCCAGCATTTT. The chain recombines TRBV9 with TRBJ1-5; D is unresolved. V gave up 0 bases and J gave up 0 bases, with 7 bases separating them. The CDR3 sequence is 15 residues long. Germline V lookup: CDR1 SGDLS, CDR2 YYNGEE.

This clonotype appeared a few times. The gene calls are TRBV7-2 and TRBJ1-5; D might be TRBD1 (5 bases). The V end was cut by 4 bases, the J end by 7 bases, with 26 bases between. The germline CDR1 and CDR2 sequences are SGHTA and FQGNSA. The CDR3 runs to 18 residues. This CDR3 reads CASSSLGQGLGFGQPQHF. The DNA for the CDR3 is TGTGCCAGCAGCTCCCTTGGGCAGGGTTTAGGGTTTGGACAGCCCCAGCATTTT.

The rearrangement links TRBV7-2 to TRBJ1-2, with D unclear. Germline V gene lookup returns CDR1 SGHTA and CDR2 FQGNSA. CDR3 length: 14 amino acids. Between the trimmed V and J ends, which lost 3 bases and 0 bases, there was a span of 8 bases. The CDR3, as DNA: TGTGCCAGCAGCTTTGGCAGTCCTAACTATGGCTACACCTTC. This gives the protein CASSFGSPNYGYTF.

The genes are TRBV7-3 and TRBJ2-7, with D possibly matching TRBD2 (7 bases). V was shortened by 4 bases and J by 8 bases, with 21 bases between the two germline ends. Germline CDR1 is SGHTA and CDR2 is FQGTGA. The CDR3 has 15 residues. Written as DNA, the CDR3 is TGTGCCAGCAGCTCCTTGACTAGTCTGGGGGGGCAGCAGTACTTC. It yields the protein CASSSLTSLGGQQYF.

This clonotype was counted a single time. The V call is TRBV2, the J call TRBJ2-5, with D perhaps TRBD1 or TRBD2 (5 bases each). The CDR3 loop spans 13 amino acids. Trimming took off 5 bases at V and 6 bases at J, with 13 bases between the two ends. Germline V gene lookup returns CDR1 SNHLY and CDR2 FYNNEI. The chain's CDR3 is CASSIDMGQTQYF. The CDR3 bases are TGTGCCAGCAGTATTGACATGGGACAGACCCAGTACTTC. The full variable domain, completed using reference TRBV2 and TRBJ2-5, is EPEVTQTPSHQVTQMGQEVILRCVPISNHLYFYWYRQILGQKVEFLVSFYNNEISEKSEIFDDQFSVERPDGSNFTLKIRSTKLEDSAMYFCASSIDMGQTQYFGPGTRLLVL.

This clonotype was detected ten times or more. The gene calls are TRBV7-9 and TRBJ1-6, with D possibly TRBD1 on 6 matching bases. This CDR3 contains 15 residues. The germline V gene has CDR1 SEHNR and CDR2 FQNEAQ (reference sequence). The V end lost 4 bases, the J end lost 14 bases, and 21 bases lay between the germline ends. In nucleotides, the CDR3 is TGTGCCAGCAGCTCCGAGGACAGCTACCGGGTGGCCCTCCACTTT. Its protein is CASSSEDSYRVALHF.

This clonotype was recorded many times. This chain links TRBV7-6 with TRBJ2-7; D assignment may be TRBD1 or TRBD2 (5 bases each). Germline assignment: CDR1 SGHVS and CDR2 FNYEAQ. The germline V and J ends were trimmed by 0 bases and 7 bases, with 7 bases remaining between them. This CDR3 has 12 amino acids. CDR3 sequence reads: CASSLAEGEQYF. The CDR3 DNA follows: TGTGCCAGCAGCTTAGCAGAGGGGGAGCAGTACTTC.

At least ten counts were recorded for this clonotype. V usage is TRBV7-2 and J usage is TRBJ1-2; D gene uncertain. Germline assignment: CDR1 SGHTA and CDR2 FQGNSA. The V gene lost 5 bases and the J gene lost 8 bases, with 15 bases spanning the gap. There are 13 residues in the CDR3. The CDR3 coding sequence is TGTGCCAGCAGCCCGGACCCCGAATGGGGCTACACCTTC. Translated: CASSPDPEWGYTF.

The chain carries TRBV20-1 and TRBJ2-5, with 7 positions matching TRBD1. The end of the DNA is better explained by TRBJ2-1, so the J call may be wrong. CDR1 DFQATT and CDR2 SNEGSKA come from the germline V gene (reference sequence). This CDR3 has 12 amino acids. The CDR3 nucleotides read TGCAGTGCCCCGGGACAGTACAATGAGCAGTTCTTC. Its protein is CSAPGQYNEQFF.

This clonotype occurred a few times. The chain uses TRBV7-2 and TRBJ1-1; weak D call: TRBD1 (6 bases). Germline V gene data show CDR1 as SGHTA and CDR2 as FQGNSA. This CDR3 region has 18 residues. Trimming shortened V by 6 bases and J by 3 bases, and 26 bases separated the two germline ends. The CDR3 is CASSPYRERRGGYTEAFF. The CDR3 nucleotides are TGTGCCAGCAGTCCTTACAGGGAACGGAGGGGTGGCTACACTGAAGCTTTCTTT. The full variable domain, in which reference TRBV7-2 and TRBJ1-1 provide the parts outside the CDR3, is GAGVSQSPSNKVTEKGKDVELRCDPISGHTALYWYRQSLGQGLEFLIYFQGNSAPDKSGLPSDRFSAERTGGSVSTLTIQRTQQEDSAVYLCASSPYRERRGGYTEAFFGQGTRLTVV.

This clonotype was detected many times. This sequence joins TRBV19 and TRBJ2-5; D is undetermined. The germline gives CDR1 LNHDA, CDR2 SQIVND (reference sequence). V dropped 1 base and J dropped 4 bases, with 16 bases sitting between them. The CDR3 covers 16 residues. CDR3 sequence (DNA): TGTGCCAGTAGTATAGGACGGGTGCCCTCTGGAGAGACCCAGTACTTC. Amino acids: CASSIGRVPSGETQYF.

This clonotype was counted only a few times. The rearrangement links TRBV10-3 to TRBJ2-6; 10 positions match TRBD1. V trimming: 10 bases; J trimming: 4 bases; junction bases outside the gene matches: 16. CDR3 size: 18 residues. CDR1 ENHRY and CDR2 SYGVKD come from the germline V gene. The CDR3 sequence: CASKPDRGQLIGANVLTF. Here the CDR3 DNA reads TGTGCCAGCAAACCTGACAGGGGGCAATTAATCGGGGCCAACGTCCTGACTTTC.

This rearrangement joins TRBV7-8 to TRBJ2-2, with a tentative D call TRBD2 (5 bases). Deletions cut 5 bases from V and 0 bases from J, with 19 bases between. The CDR3 runs to 18 residues. Germline V gene lookup returns CDR1 SGHVS and CDR2 FQNEAQ. The CDR3 region is CASSTYRLSGANTGELFF. CDR3 DNA: TGTGCCAGCAGCACCTACCGGTTAAGCGGAGCGAACACCGGGGAGCTGTTTTTT.

This chain joins TRBV20-1 and TRBJ1-3; TRBD1 might be the D (6 bases). Germline lookup yields CDR1 DFQATT and CDR2 SNEGSKA (reference sequence). V dropped 6 bases and J dropped 3 bases, with 12 bases sitting between them. This CDR3 comprises 13 residues. The CDR3 DNA reads TGCAGTGCACCTCCACAGGGTGGAAACACCATATATTTT. Protein: CSAPPQGGNTIYF.

This clonotype appeared a few times. V gene TRBV27 combines with J gene TRBJ1-5; D not resolved. Germline loops: CDR1 MNHEY, CDR2 SMNVEV (reference sequence). Deletions cut 6 bases from V and 2 bases from J, with 14 bases between. The CDR3 consists of 15 residues. The CDR3 nucleotides read TGTGCCAGCAGAATGTCGGCCGGGGGCAATCAGCCCCAGCATTTT. This sequence encodes CASRMSAGGNQPQHF.